Shown below are 13 T cell receptor beta chains from a single sample sequenced in a study of post-analysis software for immune sequencing data. TCR beta cDNA libraries included unique molecular identifiers. TCRdb itself ran the PCR reads through MiXCR, one entry per CDR3 protein. The sample includes some 700,000 distinct CDR3 sequences, roughly three fifths of them seen just once. Their antigen targets remain unknown. General study findings and limits: In patients, five TRBV segments were more frequent than in controls, with TRBV5-6, TRBV5-1 and TRBV20-1 among them.

Material: blood. These receptors came from a girl aged 2 to 10 with multiple sclerosis.

This chain links TRBV5-1 with TRBJ2-1; D may correspond to TRBD1 or TRBD2 (5 bases each). CDR3 length equals 16 residues. Germline CDR1 and CDR2: SGHRS and YFSETQ. V shed 0 bases and J shed 3 bases, with 13 bases lying between them. The CDR3 sequence is CASSLGTGLYYNEQFF. In DNA, the CDR3 is TGCGCCAGCAGCTTGGGGACGGGGCTTTACTACAATGAGCAGTTCTTC.

The genes are TRBV28 and TRBJ2-5; D is undetermined. V was pared by 1 base and J by 4 bases, with 10 bases between. The length of the CDR3 is 14 residues. Germline V gives CDR1 MDHEN, CDR2 SYDVKM. The CDR3 sequence: CASSLYDGSETQYF. CDR3 in DNA: TGTGCCAGCAGTTTATATGATGGCTCAGAGACCCAGTACTTC.

This clonotype turned up a few times. The chain links TRBV7-2 to TRBJ2-4; 7 positions match TRBD1. This CDR3 has 15 amino acids. V lost 5 bases to trimming and J lost 7 bases; unmatched junction nucleotides: 11. CDR1 SGHTA and CDR2 FQGNSA come from the germline V gene. The CDR3 loop reads CASSPGTQGMNIQYF. CDR3 bases: TGTGCCAGCAGCCCAGGGACACAGGGGATGAACATTCAGTACTTC.

CDR3 DNA: TGTGCCAGCAGTTACCAGACAGGGATCGGAGGACTGTTTTTT. This sequence encodes CASSYQTGIGGLFF. This sequence joins TRBV6-6 and TRBJ1-4; TRBD1 agrees at 7 bases. Germline CDR1 and CDR2: MNHNY and SVGAGI (reference sequence). The length of the CDR3 is 14 residues. With 2 bases clipped from V and 13 bases from J, the junction kept 10 bases outside the gene matches.

In this sample, this clonotype turned up once. The chain uses TRBV20-1 and TRBJ2-7; D gene unclear. Trimming removed 0 bases from V and 1 base from J, with 7 bases in between. This CDR3 spans 13 amino acids. Germline-derived CDR1 and CDR2 are DFQATT and SNEGSKA (reference sequence). As DNA, the CDR3 is TGCAGTGCTAGAGACATGGAATCCTACGAGCAGTACTTC. This translates into CSARDMESYEQYF.

This chain connects TRBV30 to TRBJ1-2; 7 bases agree with TRBD1. The CDR3 extends over 12 amino acids. Germline V CDR1 and CDR2: GTSNPN, SVGIG (reference sequence). The V segment lost 4 bases and the J segment 6 bases; nucleotides outside the gene matches: 5. CDR3 residues: CAWNWQGDGYTF. The CDR3 DNA follows: TGTGCCTGGAATTGGCAGGGGGATGGCTACACCTTC.

This clonotype was recorded a few times. This chain connects TRBV6-5 to TRBJ1-1, with D possibly matching TRBD1 (6 bases). CDR3 length: 16 amino acids. CDR1 and CDR2 (germline): MNHEY, SVGAGI. The ends were cut back, 5 bases at V and 0 bases at J, with 16 bases in the middle. DNA of the CDR3: TGTGCCAGCAGTCTCCAGGGGTCGGGGATGAACACTGAAGCTTTCTTT. Protein product: CASSLQGSGMNTEAFF.

V gene TRBV18 combines with J gene TRBJ1-2; D gene unclear. The CDR3 totals 14 residues. V was trimmed by 5 bases and J by 3 bases, leaving 13 bases between them. The germline V gene encodes CDR1 KGHSH and CDR2 LQKENI. The CDR3, as DNA: TGTGCCAGCTCAGGATCGGAGGGCTACTATGGCTACACCTTC. Its translation is CASSGSEGYYGYTF.

The chain couples TRBV10-3 to TRBJ2-7, with 7 bases aligning to TRBD1. CDR3 size: 14 residues. J gave up 7 bases and V 7 bases, and 13 bases lay outside the gene matches. Germline V CDR1 and CDR2: ENHRY, SYGVKD. The CDR3 region is CAITKSATGKEQYF. DNA of the CDR3: TGTGCCATCACCAAATCCGCGACAGGGAAAGAGCAGTACTTC.

The chain combines TRBV5-1 with TRBJ2-7, with a tentative D call TRBD1 (5 bases). The germline V and J ends were trimmed by 2 bases and 1 base, with 7 bases remaining between them. Germline loops: CDR1 SGHRS, CDR2 YFSETQ. The CDR3 loop spans 13 amino acids. The CDR3 DNA sequence: TGCGCCAGCAGCTTCAGGGTTTCCTACGAGCAGTACTTC. Translated, it gives CASSFRVSYEQYF.

There are a few counts of this clonotype. The CDR3 loop reads CSARGAIAGSYNEQFF. The CDR3 nucleotides read TGCAGTGCTAGAGGAGCGATAGCGGGCTCCTACAATGAGCAGTTCTTC. The chain couples TRBV20-1 to TRBJ2-1, with 7 bases lining up with TRBD2. Germline values: CDR1 DFQATT, CDR2 SNEGSKA (reference sequence). The CDR3 extends over 16 amino acids. V lost 1 base and J lost 0; bases outside the gene matches: 6.

The chain uses TRBV20-1 and TRBJ2-1; no reliable D call. The CDR3 consists of 11 residues. Germline V gene data show CDR1 as DFQATT and CDR2 as SNEGSKA (reference sequence). V lost 4 bases to trimming and J lost 9 bases, with 10 bases between them. CDR3 in DNA: TGCAGTGCTATTCTAACCTTTGAGCAGTTCTTC. It codes for CSAILTFEQFF.

The V gene is TRBV30, the J gene TRBJ1-6; D unresolved. Between the trimmed V and J ends, which lost 8 bases and 7 bases, there was a span of 15 bases. This CDR3 is 13 amino acids long. Per germline, CDR1 GTSNPN and CDR2 SVGIG (reference sequence). CDR3 DNA sequence: TGTGCCGCCTCGGACGTCAGCAATTCACCCCTCCACTTT. Translation: CAASDVSNSPLHF.